These T cell receptor beta chains were read from a single sample in a study of PD-L1 blockade in urothelial cancer. Here immunoSEQ multiplex PCR was the method, and the copy in TCRdb shows in-frame clones only, minus some. The table includes 13,000 to 15,000 clones, 88% detected once. The sample here was PBMCs, taken around atezolizumab (anti-PD-L1) treatment. These receptors were collected from a man between 65 and 79 years old with urothelial cancer. Both conserved end residues are part of each CDR3. D genes are given only for firm matches. Size is omitted from some rows. Given values are once, few, many or a class for expanded clones.

TRBJ1-2 - - TRBV6-5 TGTGCCAGCAGAAGCAACTATGGCTACACCTTC CASRSNYGYTF
TRBJ2-1 - TRBD1 TRBV6-1 TGTGCCAGCAGTGAATGGACAGGGGGTTACTACAATGAGCAGTTCTTC CASSEWTGGYYNEQFF
TRBJ2-5 - TRBD1 TRBV29-1 TGCAGCGTTGAAGAAGGGGGCCAGACCCAGTACTTC CSVEEGGQTQYF
TRBJ2-7 - - TRBV6-6 TGTGCCAGCAGCCTGCCGAGCTCCTACGAGCAGTACTTC CASSLPSSYEQYF
TRBJ2-2 - TRBD2 TRBV10-3 TGTGCCATCAGGGGGGAGGGAAACACCGGGGAGCTGTTTTTT CAIRGEGNTGELFF
TRBJ1-4 - TRBD1 TRBV5-1 TGCGCCAGCAGCTTGGTACAGGGGGCTCAGGAAAAACTGTTTTTT CASSLVQGAQEKLFF
TRBJ2-2 - TRBD2 TRBV4-1 TGCGCCAGCAGCCTAGCGGGGGGGCTGGCCGGGGAGCTGTTTTTT CASSLAGGLAGELFF
TRBJ2-3 - - TRBV14 TGTGCCAGCACCGACAGGCCCACAGATACGCAGTATTTT CASTDRPTDTQYF
TRBJ1-1 - TRBD1 TRBV7-9 TGTGCCAGCAGACAGGGGCACACTGAAGCTTTCTTT CASRQGHTEAFF
TRBJ1-3 - TRBD1 TRBV7-9 TGTGCCAGCTCATACCCAGGGACAGCCTCTGGAAACACCATATATTTT CASSYPGTASGNTIYF
TRBJ2-7 few TRBD1 TRBV27 TGTGCCAGCAGGCAGACAGGGGGTTTTTACGAGCAGTACTTC CASRQTGGFYEQYF
TRBJ1-5 few TRBD1 TRBV9 TGTGCCAGCAGCGTGGGACAGAGCAATCAGCCCCAGCATTTT CASSVGQSNQPQHF
TRBJ1-1 few TRBD1 TRBV4-1 TGCGCCAGCAGCCAAGTCCAGGGGGTGGAAGCTTTCTTT CASSQVQGVEAFF
TRBJ1-1 - TRBD1 TRBV19 TGTGCCAGTAGCAACAGGGGCCACTTCTTAACTTTCTTT CASSNRGHFLTFF
TRBJ2-7 - - TRBV19 TGTGCCAGTAGTACCCGAGCCCTAGTCTACGAGCAGTACTTC CASSTRALVYEQYF
TRBJ2-5 - TRBD1 TRBV5-1 TGCGCCAGCAGCACCGGACAGGGTAAACAAGAGACCCAGTACTTC CASSTGQGKQETQYF
TRBJ2-7 - TRBD2 TRBV6-5 TGTGCCAGCAGTTCGGGGGGTCCCCCCTACGAGCAGTACTTC CASSSGGPPYEQYF
TRBJ1-1 - TRBD1 TRBV10-3 TGTGCCAGCCAGACAGGGGAGAGCACTGAAGCTTTCTTT CASQTGESTEAFF
TRBJ1-1 - - TRBV27 TGTGCCAGCAGTTTATGGCCGGGGATTCAAGCGGCTTTCTTT CASSLWPGIQAAFF
TRBJ2-4 few TRBD2 TRBV6-5 TGTGCCAGCAGTTACCGGCGGGGGGCCGGTTGGAACATTCAGTACTTC CASSYRRGAGWNIQYF
TRBJ2-2 - TRBD1 TRBV5-1 TGCGCCAGCAGGGGACAGGTCTCTTCCGGGGAGCTGTTTTTT CASRGQVSSGELFF
TRBJ2-7 - - TRBV27 TGTGCCAGCAGCCCGTTGGACAGATTCTACGAGCAGTACTTC CASSPLDRFYEQYF
TRBJ2-7 - - TRBV19 TGTGCCAGTTCTCTAGGAGTCCCCTACGAGCAGTACTTC CASSLGVPYEQYF
TRBJ2-7 few TRBD1 TRBV5-1 TGCGCCAGCAGCTTGGACAGGGGGCACTCCTACGAGCAGTACTTC CASSLDRGHSYEQYF
TRBJ1-1 - - TRBV2 TGTGCCAGCAGTGAACAGGGAGGTGGCACTGAAGCTTTCTTT CASSEQGGGTEAFF
TRBJ2-1 - TRBD2 TRBV19 TGTGCCAGTAGTATAGTGGCTCCTAGCGGGGGGTTAAATGAGCAGTTCTTC CASSIVAPSGGLNEQFF
TRBJ2-5 - - TRBV14 TGTGCCAGCAGCCAACAGGATGTGGAGACCCAGTACTTC CASSQQDVETQYF
TRBJ2-7 - TRBD2 TRBV9 TGTGCCAGCAGCGTAGGTCCCGGCGGGGGGGCTCTATCCTACGAGCAGTACTTC CASSVGPGGGALSYEQYF
TRBJ2-1 - - TRBV7-2 TGTGCCAGCAGCCAGGACAGACCCCGATGGGATGAGCAGTTCTTC CASSQDRPRWDEQFF
TRBJ2-1 - TRBD2 TRBV4-1 TGCGCCAGCAGCCCATTAGCGGGGGGGCCAAGCTACAATGAGCAGTTCTTC CASSPLAGGPSYNEQFF
TRBJ1-1 once - TRBV9 TGTGCCAGCAGCTCCCTCCAGGTGAACACTGAAGCTTTCTTT CASSSLQVNTEAFF
TRBJ2-5 once - TRBV6-5 TGTGCCAGCAGCGACATCCAAGAGACCCAGTACTTC CASSDIQETQYF
TRBJ2-7 - - TRBV6-6 TGTGCCAGCAGTTACGCAGGGAAAAGCTCCTACGAGCAGTACTTC CASSYAGKSSYEQYF
TRBJ2-5 once TRBD1 TRBV19 TGTGCCAGTAGGGACTCGGACAGGATCTTTCCAGAGACCCAGTACTTC CASRDSDRIFPETQYF
TRBJ1-5 - TRBD1 TRBV5-1 TGCGCCAGCAGCTCGGGACAGGAAGGTCAGCCCCAGCATTTT CASSSGQEGQPQHF
TRBJ2-7 - TRBD1 TRBV5-4 TGTGCCAGCAGCGTAAGACAGGGGGCGGGCGACGAGCAGTACTTC CASSVRQGAGDEQYF
TRBJ2-7 - - TRBV5-5 TGTGCCAGCAGCTTGGAAATGCCTCGGGGGGCCGACGCCTACGAGCAGTACTTC CASSLEMPRGADAYEQYF
TRBJ2-5 - - TRBV6-1 TGTGCCAGCAGTGCATTGGGGGGGGCGCAAGAGACCCAGTACTTC CASSALGGAQETQYF
TRBJ2-7 - - TRBV29-1 TGCAGCGTTGTTAGAGGGATCTACGAGCAGTACTTC CSVVRGIYEQYF
TRBJ2-5 - - TRBV27 TGTGCCAGCAGGCCTTCTGGGGGGGAGACCCAGTACTTC CASRPSGGETQYF
TRBJ1-5 - - TRBV4-2 TGTGCCAGCAGCCAAGAGTTTGCGCAGGGGCAAGTAGCCCAGCATTTT CASSQEFAQGQVAQHF
TRBJ2-3 - TRBD2 TRBV4-2 TGTGCCAGCAGCCAAGACCGGGGGGGCCTGTATCATACGCAGTATTTT CASSQDRGGLYHTQYF
TRBJ2-1 - TRBD2 TRBV5-6 TGTGCCAGCGGGAAGAATAGCGGGGCCTACAATGAGCAGTTCTTC CASGKNSGAYNEQFF
TRBJ2-3 - TRBD1 TRBV27 TGTGCCAGCAGTTGGGGGACAGGGGAAGCAGATACGCAGTATTTT CASSWGTGEADTQYF
TRBJ1-1 - - TRBV7-6 TGTGCCATCACACGGGGTGGGTCGGACACTGAAGCTTTCTTT CAITRGGSDTEAFF
TRBJ2-5 few - TRBV9 TGTGCCAGCAGCGTAGACATGGGGCGCCAAGAGACCCAGTACTTC CASSVDMGRQETQYF
TRBJ2-2 few TRBD2 TRBV6-1 TGTGCCATCGGGAGGGCGGACAGCGGGACCGGGGAGCTGTTTTTT CAIGRADSGTGELFF
TRBJ1-2 - - TRBV6-1 TGTGCCAGCAGTGAATCGAGTGGCTACACCTTC CASSESSGYTF
TRBJ1-1 few TRBD1 TRBV7-9 TGTGCCAGCAGCTCCAAGGCAGGGGGCTTGAGCACTGAAGCTTTCTTT CASSSKAGGLSTEAFF
TRBJ2-7 - - TRBV27 TGTGCCAGCAGTTTCGGGGGGCCTTCCTACGAGCAGTACTTC CASSFGGPSYEQYF
TRBJ2-1 - TRBD2 TRBV19 TGTGCCAGTAGCCCTACTCCTAGCGGGGGGTTATACAATGAGCAGTTCTTC CASSPTPSGGLYNEQFF
TRBJ1-4 - - TRBV10-3 TGTGCCATCAGACAGGGAGCAACTAATGAAAAACTGTTTTTT CAIRQGATNEKLFF
TRBJ2-3 - - TRBV7-8 TGTGCCAGCACCCAACCGGGACACGGAGATACGCAGTATTTT CASTQPGHGDTQYF